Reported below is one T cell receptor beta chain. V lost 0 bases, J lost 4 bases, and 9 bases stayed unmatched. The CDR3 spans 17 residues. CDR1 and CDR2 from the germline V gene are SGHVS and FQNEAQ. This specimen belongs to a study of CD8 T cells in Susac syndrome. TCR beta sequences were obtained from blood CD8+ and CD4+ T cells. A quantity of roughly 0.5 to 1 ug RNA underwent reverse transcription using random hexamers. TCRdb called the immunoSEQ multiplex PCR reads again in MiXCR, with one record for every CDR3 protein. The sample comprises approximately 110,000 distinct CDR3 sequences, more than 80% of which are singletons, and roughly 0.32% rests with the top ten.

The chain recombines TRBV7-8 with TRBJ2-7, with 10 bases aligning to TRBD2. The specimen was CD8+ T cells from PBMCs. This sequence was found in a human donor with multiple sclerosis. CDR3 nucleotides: TGTGCCAGCAGCTTAGCGCGCCTTGAGCGGGGGGGGTACGAGCAGTACTTC. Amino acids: CASSLARLERGGYEQYF.